This T cell receptor beta chain was retrieved from a study of T cells in localized non-small cell lung cancer. Germline loops: CDR1 SGHNT, CDR2 YENEEA. V shed 7 bases and J shed 4 bases, with 16 bases lying between them. The CDR3 is 14 amino acids. Profiled with immunoSEQ multiplex PCR; TCRdb holds only in-frame clones, not every one. The sample has about 36,000 clones; approximately 88% are singletons. The rearrangement uses TRBV11-3 and TRBJ1-1; D is possibly TRBD1 (5 bases). This receptor was taken from a woman aged 35 to 69 with stage I lung adenocarcinoma. The material sequenced was peripheral blood, taken before any cancer treatment. For the CDR3, the DNA is TGTGCCAGCACTAGGGGCGCACAGTCCACTGAAGCTTTCTTT. This translates into CASTRGAQSTEAFF.